The 26 T cell receptor beta chains below come from one sample, sequenced in a study of blood T cells in healthy people across ages. PCR was performed a second time for about 7 to 11 cycles using a sample-barcoded 5' primer and a J-beta primer mix. TCRdb independently ran MiXCR on the 5' RACE reads; one entry per CDR3 protein. The sample records fewer than 2,000,000 distinct CDR3 sequences, almost 35% being singletons. The sequenced sample was blood. Every receptor here comes from a woman younger than 45 in good health.

V and J are TRBV29-1 and TRBJ1-1; D not resolved. Germline V gene data show CDR1 as SQVTM and CDR2 as ANQGSEA. The CDR3 contains 14 residues. Trimming pared 4 bases from V and 4 bases from J, leaving 16 bases between. This chain's CDR3 is CSVVRASGVTEAFF. As DNA, the CDR3 is TGCAGCGTTGTCCGTGCCTCCGGGGTCACTGAAGCTTTCTTT.

With respect to this clonotype: One end of the junction does not line up with germline, which may come from a read error. The V and J genes are TRBV20-1 and TRBJ2-3; TRBD2 aligns across 13 bases. The CDR3 is 17 residues long. CDR1 is DFQATT, CDR2 SNEGSKA, per germline (reference sequence). CDR3 DNA sequence: TGCAGTGCTAGAGGTAGGACTAGCGGGGGCTACACAGATACGCGGTATTTT. It is translated as CSARGRTSGGYTDTRYF.

V gene TRBV5-1 combines with J gene TRBJ1-2; the D gene is possibly TRBD1 (5 bases). The CDR3 extends over 14 amino acids. CDR1 is SGHRS and CDR2 is YFSETQ in the germline V gene. Trimming removed 0 bases from V and 4 bases from J, with 10 bases in between. CDR3 in DNA: TGCGCCAGCAGCTTGGTGGGGGATTCCTATGGCTACACCTTC. Encoded protein: CASSLVGDSYGYTF. Full variable domain (rest looked up from reference TRBV5-1 and TRBJ1-2): KAGVTQTPRYLIKTRGQQVTLSCSPISGHRSVSWYQQTPGQGLQFLFEYFSETQRNKGNFPGRFSGRQFSNSRSEMNVSTLELGDSALYLCASSLVGDSYGYTFGSGTRLTVV.

CDR3 in amino acids: CASSVNTLGGEQFF. The CDR3 region has the DNA TGTGCCAGCAGTGTAAATACTCTGGGGGGTGAGCAGTTCTTC. The chain is built from TRBV6-1 and TRBJ2-1, with a weak D call TRBD2 (6 bases). Per the germline V gene, CDR1 is MNHNS and CDR2 is SASEGT. V lost 4 bases and J 9 bases, leaving 16 bases between the germline ends. CDR3 length: 14 amino acids.

The chain carries TRBV10-3 and TRBJ2-2, with 8 bases matching TRBD2. In germline, CDR1 is ENHRY, CDR2 SYGVKD. After removal of 5 bases from V and 8 bases from J, the junction contained 4 bases not matched to a gene. This CDR3 region has 13 residues. DNA of the CDR3: TGTGCCATCAGTTCGAGCGGGAGAGGGGAGCTGTTTTTT. It specifies CAISSSGRGELFF.

The chain combines TRBV28 with TRBJ1-1; no clear D gene. The V end was cut by 3 bases, the J end by 1 base, with 12 bases between. The CDR3 is made up of 15 amino acids. CDR1 MDHEN and CDR2 SYDVKM come from the germline V gene. The CDR3 DNA reads as TGTGCCAGCAGTTTGTTCGGGGTCGGGAACACTGAAGCTTTCTTT. Protein: CASSLFGVGNTEAFF.

The chain joins TRBV28 to TRBJ1-2; the D gene is possibly TRBD1 (6 bases). The V gene lost 10 bases and the J gene lost 5 bases, with 20 bases spanning the gap. Per the germline V gene, CDR1 is MDHEN and CDR2 is SYDVKM. The CDR3 extends over 14 amino acids. This CDR3 is CAIQTMGAPYGYTF. CDR3 bases: TGTGCCATCCAAACTATGGGGGCGCCGTATGGCTACACCTTC.

CDR3 in amino acids: CSASEQGKHGYTF. The CDR3 DNA reads TGCAGTGCTAGCGAACAGGGAAAACATGGCTACACCTTC. The chain joins TRBV20-1 to TRBJ1-2; tentatively, D is TRBD1 (6 bases). V was pared by 3 bases and J by 6 bases, with 14 bases between. The length of the CDR3 is 13 residues. CDR1 and CDR2 (germline): DFQATT, SNEGSKA (reference sequence).

V gene TRBV7-9 combines with J gene TRBJ1-2; 9 bases fit TRBD1. J was trimmed by 6 bases and V by 4 bases; bases with no gene match: 15. The CDR3 contains 17 residues. In germline, CDR1 is SEHNR, CDR2 FQNEAQ (reference sequence). DNA of the CDR3: TGTGCCAGCAGCTCACAGTCCGGGACAGGGATTCCCCATGGCTACACCTTC. This codes for CASSSQSGTGIPHGYTF.

The rearrangement links TRBV5-1 to TRBJ2-1; TRBD2 aligns across 13 bases. This CDR3 is built from 15 residues. V lost 3 bases, J lost 6 bases, and 3 bases stayed unmatched. Germline CDR1 SGHRS, CDR2 YFSETQ. CDR3 amino acids: CASSSTSGRSNEQFF. The CDR3 nucleotides read TGCGCCAGCAGCTCGACTAGCGGGAGGAGCAATGAGCAGTTCTTC. The full variable domain, completed using reference TRBV5-1 and TRBJ2-1, is KAGVTQTPRYLIKTRGQQVTLSCSPISGHRSVSWYQQTPGQGLQFLFEYFSETQRNKGNFPGRFSGRQFSNSRSEMNVSTLELGDSALYLCASSSTSGRSNEQFFGPGTRLTVL.

There are a few counts of this clonotype. V usage is TRBV20-1 and J usage is TRBJ2-1; TRBD1 might be the D (5 bases). The V end lost 6 bases, the J end lost 6 bases, and 30 bases lay between the germline ends. CDR3 size: 18 residues. Per the germline V gene, CDR1 is DFQATT and CDR2 is SNEGSKA (reference sequence). The CDR3 sequence is CSATNDLDEVGATNEQFF. Written as DNA, the CDR3 is TGCAGTGCCACTAATGACCTTGATGAGGTTGGGGCAACCAATGAGCAGTTCTTC.

This rearrangement joins TRBV7-7 to TRBJ2-3; TRBD1 might be the D (5 bases). The CDR3 sequence is 14 residues long. Trimming cost V 5 bases and J 3 bases, with 12 bases left between them. Germline V gene lookup returns CDR1 SSHAT and CDR2 FNYEAQ (reference sequence). CDR3 DNA sequence: TGTGCCAGCAGCATAGGGGCAGGGACAGATACGCAGTATTTT. As protein: CASSIGAGTDTQYF.

The V call is TRBV28, the J call TRBJ2-3; TRBD2 matches 11 bases. V gave up 6 bases and J gave up 4 bases; unmatched junction bases: 9. From germline, CDR1 is MDHEN and CDR2 SYDVKM. The CDR3 covers 16 residues. Here the CDR3 DNA reads TGTGCCAGCAGACTTAGCGGGAGGGCCGTTTCAGATACGCAGTATTTT. Amino acid sequence: CASRLSGRAVSDTQYF.

This clonotype was seen repeatedly, ten times or more. The chain recombines TRBV15 with TRBJ2-3; the match to TRBD1 covers 7 bases. Germline CDR1 LNHNV, CDR2 YYDKDF (reference sequence). The CDR3 totals 15 residues. With V trimmed by 3 bases and J by 2 bases, 5 bases remained unmatched. CDR3 bases: TGTGCCACCAGCAGTCTTGGACAGGACACAGATACGCAGTATTTT. Translated: CATSSLGQDTDTQYF.

The chain employs TRBV10-2 and TRBJ2-1; D may match TRBD1 or TRBD2 (5 bases each). The V end lost 0 bases, the J end lost 1 base, and 10 bases lay between the germline ends. This CDR3 has 16 residues. The germline V gene encodes CDR1 WSHSY and CDR2 SAAADI. The CDR3 loop is CASSESGEGSYNEQFF. Written as DNA, the CDR3 is TGCGCCAGCAGTGAGTCGGGCGAGGGGTCCTACAATGAGCAGTTCTTC.

This clonotype was found a few times. The rearrangement uses TRBV14 and TRBJ2-7; no definite D call. The closer fit of TRBJ2-5 to the DNA end suggests the J call may be wrong. The CDR3 is 13 residues long. Germline CDR1 reads SGHDN; CDR2 reads FVKESK. In DNA form, the CDR3 reads TGTGCCAGCAGCCAGGGGTTTTTAGAGACCCAGTACTTC. Translated, it gives CASSQGFLETQYF.

V and J are TRBV5-1 and TRBJ2-7, with D perhaps TRBD1 or TRBD2 (6 bases each). Trimming shortened V by 7 bases and J by 9 bases, and 23 bases separated the two germline ends. Germline CDR1 reads SGHRS; CDR2 reads YFSETQ. This CDR3 is built from 14 residues. CDR3 sequence (DNA): TGCGCCAGCTCCCTGAGGAGGGGGGAAAATGTGCAGTACTTC. Translation gives CASSLRRGENVQYF. Full variable domain (missing parts from reference TRBV5-1 and TRBJ2-7): KAGVTQTPRYLIKTRGQQVTLSCSPISGHRSVSWYQQTPGQGLQFLFEYFSETQRNKGNFPGRFSGRQFSNSRSEMNVSTLELGDSALYLCASSLRRGENVQYFGPGTRLTVT.

J is TRBJ1-1 and V is TRBV4-1; TRBD1 agrees at 10 bases. Germline values: CDR1 MGHRA, CDR2 YSYEKL. V shed 4 bases, J shed 4 bases, and the junction held 18 bases outside the gene matches. This CDR3 spans 19 amino acids. CDR3 in DNA: TGCGCCAGCAGCCCAACGGCTCAGAGGCGGGACAGGGGTGGCACTGAAGCTTTCTTT. Encoded protein: CASSPTAQRRDRGGTEAFF.

The J gene is TRBJ2-1, the V gene TRBV12-3 or TRBV12-4; 11 bases agree with TRBD2. The CDR3 is 15 amino acids. The V gene end was trimmed by 6 bases and the J gene end by 10 bases; junction bases not matched to a gene: 11. The chain's CDR3 is CASRPGLAVRGEQFF. DNA of the CDR3: TGTGCCAGCAGACCGGGACTAGCGGTACGTGGGGAGCAGTTCTTC.

This CDR3 reads CASSQEWSASYNEQFF. The CDR3 region has the DNA TGCGCCAGCAGCCAAGAATGGTCAGCCTCCTACAATGAGCAGTTCTTC. The rearrangement uses TRBV4-1 and TRBJ2-1; D gene uncertain. CDR1 is MGHRA and CDR2 is YSYEKL in the germline V gene. V shed 0 bases and J shed 0 bases, with 9 bases lying between them. This CDR3 comprises 16 residues.

This chain joins TRBV5-1 and TRBJ2-5, with no clear D. The germline V gene has CDR1 SGHRS and CDR2 YFSETQ. Trimming cost V 0 bases and J 4 bases, with 10 bases left between them. This CDR3 region has 14 residues. Written as DNA, the CDR3 is TGCGCCAGCAGCTTGGGTTCCCCTCGAGAGACCCAGTACTTC. This gives the protein CASSLGSPRETQYF.

This clonotype was seen many times. The genes are TRBV9 and TRBJ2-7; D gene unclear. Trimming removed 3 bases at V and 0 bases at J, with 13 bases between. The CDR3 runs to 15 residues. Germline CDR1 and CDR2: SGDLS and YYNGEE. CDR3 sequence (DNA): TGTGCCAGCAGCGCTAGTACGGGTAGCTCCTACGAGCAGTACTTC. This codes for CASSASTGSSYEQYF.

The V call is TRBV5-1, the J call TRBJ1-1; D is unclear. There are 15 residues in the CDR3. Trimming removed 0 bases at V and 4 bases at J, with 13 bases between. Germline V lookup: CDR1 SGHRS, CDR2 YFSETQ. CDR3 DNA sequence: TGCGCCAGCAGCTTGGCGGAGAAGTTCACCACTGAAGCTTTCTTT. This codes for CASSLAEKFTTEAFF.

The chain joins TRBV15 to TRBJ1-5; D gene unclear. The ends were cut back, 5 bases at V and 4 bases at J, with 12 bases in the middle. The germline CDR1 and CDR2 sequences are LNHNV and YYDKDF (reference sequence). There are 14 residues in the CDR3. The CDR3 sequence: CATSSGSLNQPQHF. DNA of the CDR3: TGTGCCACCAGCTCCGGGTCCCTAAATCAGCCCCAGCATTTT.

This clonotype was recorded a few times. The CDR3 DNA follows: TGTGCCTCCACCCCAGGTCAAGAGACCCAGTACTTC. Its translation is CASTPGQETQYF. This chain joins TRBV7-9 and TRBJ2-5, with D hard to call. Between the trimmed V and J ends, which lost 11 bases and 2 bases, there was a span of 12 bases. The germline V gene encodes CDR1 SEHNR and CDR2 FQNEAQ (reference sequence). This CDR3 spans 12 amino acids.

The chain recombines TRBV20-1 with TRBJ2-5; 7 nucleotides agree with TRBD1. Germline lookup yields CDR1 DFQATT and CDR2 SNEGSKA (reference sequence). Trimming at V came to 0 bases and at J to 4 bases, leaving 5 bases not matched to a gene. The CDR3 covers 14 residues. CDR3 bases: TGCAGTGCTAGAGATGAGACAGGGTCAGAGACCCAGTACTTC. Protein sequence: CSARDETGSETQYF.